This T cell receptor beta chain was identified in a study of blood T cell repertoires in COVID-19. Study-wide background: Samples taken during acute and convalescent COVID-19 were collected in the United States, Italy and Spain. PBMCs, B-cell-depleted T cells, or T cells were the source of the cDNA or gDNA that made up the material.

Libraries were prepared by immunoSEQ multiplex PCR; TCRdb keeps only in-frame clonotypes and omits some of them. Found here are fewer than 250,000 clones, approximately 81% of them singletons; the top ten hold 20%. CDR3 length: 13 amino acids. V lost 1 base and J 8 bases, leaving 11 bases between the germline ends. Germline lookup yields CDR1 SGHAT and CDR2 FQNNGV. The sequencing input was peripheral blood. This TCR was sampled from a man aged 25 to 45 with active or convalescent COVID-19. The V gene is TRBV11-2, the J gene TRBJ1-2; D gene ambiguous. In nucleotides, the CDR3 is TGTGCCAGCAGCTTAGGAGGCGGAACGGGCTACACCTTC. Amino acids: CASSLGGGTGYTF. The variable domain in full, with the rest retrieved from reference TRBV11-2 and TRBJ1-2, is EAGVAQSPRYKIIEKRQSVAFWCNPISGHATLYWYQQILGQGPKLLIQFQNNGVVDDSQLPKDRFSAERLKGVDSTLKIQPAKLEDSAVYLCASSLGGGTGYTFGSGTRLTVV.